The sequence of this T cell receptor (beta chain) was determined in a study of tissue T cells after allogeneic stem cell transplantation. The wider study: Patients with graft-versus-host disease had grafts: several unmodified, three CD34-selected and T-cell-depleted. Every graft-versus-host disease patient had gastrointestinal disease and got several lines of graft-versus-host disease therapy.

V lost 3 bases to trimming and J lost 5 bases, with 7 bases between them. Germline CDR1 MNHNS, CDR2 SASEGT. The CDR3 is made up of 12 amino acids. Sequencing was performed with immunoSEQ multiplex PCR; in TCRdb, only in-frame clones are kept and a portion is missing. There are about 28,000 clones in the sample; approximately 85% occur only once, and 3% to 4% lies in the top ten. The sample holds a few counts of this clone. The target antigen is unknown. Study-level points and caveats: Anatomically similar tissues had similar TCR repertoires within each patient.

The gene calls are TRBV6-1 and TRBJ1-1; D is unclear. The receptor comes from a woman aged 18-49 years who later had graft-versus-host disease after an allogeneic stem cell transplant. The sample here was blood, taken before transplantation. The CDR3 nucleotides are TGTGCCAGCAGTGAGACGTGGACTGAAGCTTTCTTT. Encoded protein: CASSETWTEAFF.